The 17 T cell receptor beta chains below all came from one sample that was sequenced in a study of blood T cell repertoires in COVID-19. Data came from immunoSEQ multiplex PCR; TCRdb stores just in-frame clones and leaves some out. The data contain about 180,000 clones, around 85% of them singletons. Sequences were obtained from PBMCs or T cells enriched from blood (not recorded which). Every receptor here comes from a middle-aged man who had recovered from COVID-19.

The count of this clone is one. The chain couples TRBV11-2 to TRBJ1-2; 8 bases align to TRBD1. The CDR3 extends over 14 amino acids. Losses at the gene ends were 3 bases for V and 8 bases for J; bases not matched to a gene: 8. The germline V gene encodes CDR1 SGHAT and CDR2 FQNNGV. DNA for the CDR3: TGTGCCAGCAGCTTCGGACAGGGTAATGGGGGCTACACCTTC. Protein sequence: CASSFGQGNGGYTF.

V and J are TRBV28 and TRBJ2-1; no definite D call. This CDR3 is built from 13 residues. Trimming took 4 bases from V and 3 from J, leaving 7 bases between them. In germline, CDR1 is MDHEN, CDR2 SYDVKM. This CDR3 reads CASSSQNYNEQFF. The CDR3 bases are TGTGCCAGCAGTTCCCAAAACTACAATGAGCAGTTCTTC.

This clone came up once. The genes are TRBV3-1 (or the pseudogene TRBV3-2) and TRBJ1-1, with TRBD1 identical over 12 bases. CDR3 length: 17 residues. Germline CDR1 is LGHDT and CDR2 is YNNKEL (reference sequence). Trimming took 4 bases from V and 5 from J; bases not matched to a gene: 11. The CDR3 DNA follows: TGTGCCAGCAGCCGAAGTGGGACAGGGGGCATGGGGACTGAAGCTTTCTTT. Amino acid sequence: CASSRSGTGGMGTEAFF.

This clone occurred once. The chain is built from TRBV10-1 and TRBJ1-5, with unresolved D. The CDR3 runs 13 residues. V dropped 5 bases and J dropped 1 base, with 6 bases sitting between them. From germline, CDR1 is WNHNN and CDR2 SYGVQD (reference sequence). CDR3 amino acids: CASSPGSNQPQHF. DNA of the CDR3: TGCGCCAGCAGTCCGGGGAGCAATCAGCCCCAGCATTTT.

The chain links TRBV5-8 to TRBJ1-5; 7 nucleotides match TRBD1. Per germline, CDR1 SGHTS and CDR2 YDEGEE. The CDR3 has 14 amino acids. The V segment lost 1 base and the J segment 4 bases; nucleotides outside the gene matches: 2. For the CDR3, the DNA is TGTGCCAGCAGCTTGAAGGGGGCAAATCAGCCCCAGCATTTT. Protein product: CASSLKGANQPQHF.

This clone was detected only once. J is TRBJ1-2 and V is TRBV28; 8 bases fit TRBD1. Germline V gives CDR1 MDHEN, CDR2 SYDVKM. The CDR3 has 12 residues. Unmatched junction bases numbered 2, after V lost 8 bases and J lost 3 bases. The DNA for the CDR3 is TGTGCCAGCCGGGACAGGCACTATGGCTACACCTTC. Its translation: CASRDRHYGYTF.

On this clone: Since no conserved phenylalanine or tryptophan closes the CDR3, a read error is the likely cause. Because the CDR3's place on the DNA is in doubt, the DNA is left out and the CDR3 is given as listed by TCRdb. The genes are TRBV10-1 and TRBJ2-3; no DNA check was done on the table's D call, TRBD2. In germline, CDR1 is WNHNN, CDR2 SYGVQD (reference sequence). The CDR3 comprises 11 residues, both ends counted. The CDR3 reads CASSGGTFRYL.

CDR3 sequence reads: CASSLEGQGYEQYF. The CDR3 DNA sequence: TGTGCCAGCAGCTTAGAGGGACAGGGCTACGAGCAGTACTTC. V and J are TRBV11-3 and TRBJ2-7; 9 bases line up with TRBD1. V lost 0 bases, J lost 3 bases, and 0 bases stayed unmatched. This CDR3 region has 14 residues. Germline CDR1 SGHNT, CDR2 YENEEA.

The chain combines TRBV30 with TRBJ1-6; D uncertain. The CDR3 extends over 15 amino acids. Germline-derived CDR1 and CDR2 are GTSNPN and SVGIG (reference sequence). The CDR3: CAVGSGSSYNSPLHF. The CDR3 DNA follows: TGTGCTGTCGGGTCGGGGAGCTCCTATAATTCACCCCTCCACTTT.

This rearrangement joins TRBV7-9 to TRBJ2-1, with D unclear. CDR1 is SEHNR and CDR2 is FQNEAQ in the germline V gene (reference sequence). The CDR3 contains 13 residues. Trimming stripped 7 bases from V and 1 base from J, with 8 bases between. This CDR3 is CASMAASYNEQFF. The CDR3 DNA follows: TGTGCCAGCATGGCAGCGTCCTACAATGAGCAGTTCTTC.

Relative to its sample, this clone is medium-sized. V is TRBV6-5 and J is TRBJ1-6; 8 bases fit TRBD1. V lost 10 bases to trimming and J lost 9 bases; unmatched junction nucleotides: 14. Germline V lookup: CDR1 MNHEY, CDR2 SVGAGI. The CDR3 has 15 amino acids. CDR3 protein: CATMNLQGVSSPLHF. CDR3 coding DNA: TGTGCCACCATGAACCTACAGGGGGTATCTTCACCCCTCCACTTT.

The gene calls are TRBV27 and TRBJ2-1; maybe TRBD2 (6 bases). CDR1 is MNHEY and CDR2 is SMNVEV in the germline V gene (reference sequence). The CDR3 has 16 amino acids. Trimming removed 1 base from V and 6 bases from J, with 16 bases in between. CDR3 coding DNA: TGTGCCAGCAGTTTATATGAGTCACCCGGGGGCAATGAGCAGTTCTTC. This encodes CASSLYESPGGNEQFF.

V gene TRBV11-3 combines with J gene TRBJ2-2, with 7 bases fitting TRBD2. The CDR3 sequence is 17 residues long. The V gene end was trimmed by 5 bases and the J gene end by 4 bases; junction bases not matched to a gene: 13. The germline V gene has CDR1 SGHNT and CDR2 YENEEA. CDR3 region: CASSQTSGGGLTGELFF. The CDR3 region has the DNA TGTGCCAGCAGCCAGACCTCCGGCGGGGGTCTCACCGGGGAGCTGTTTTTT. The full variable domain, completed using reference TRBV11-3 and TRBJ2-2, is EAGVVQSPRYKIIEKKQPVAFWCNPISGHNTLYWYLQNLGQGPELLIRYENEEAVDDSQLPKDRFSAERLKGVDSTLKIQPAELGDSAVYLCASSQTSGGGLTGELFFGEGSRLTVL.

V is TRBV28 and J is TRBJ1-2; unclear D gene. V gave up 5 bases and J gave up 7 bases, with 23 bases separating them. The length of the CDR3 is 16 residues. From germline, CDR1 is MDHEN and CDR2 SYDVKM. The CDR3 reads CASSVPMGPRPRGYTF. The DNA of the CDR3 is TGTGCCAGCAGTGTACCAATGGGCCCCCGTCCGCGTGGCTACACCTTC.

In this sample, this clone turned up a few times. The V call is TRBV7-3, the J call TRBJ1-6, with TRBD1 identical over 9 bases. The V gene end was trimmed by 6 bases and the J gene end by 7 bases; junction bases not matched to a gene: 4. Germline-derived CDR1 and CDR2 are SGHTA and FQGTGA. This CDR3 has 14 residues. CDR3 in amino acids: CASSPGQGNSPLHF. For the CDR3, the DNA is TGTGCCAGCAGTCCCGGACAGGGGAATTCACCCCTCCACTTT.

The CDR3 DNA is TGCGCCAGCAGCCCCAACACAGGGAACCAAGAGACCCAGTACTTC. Translated: CASSPNTGNQETQYF. V gene TRBV5-1 combines with J gene TRBJ2-5, with D perhaps matching TRBD1 (6 bases). With 4 bases removed from V and 0 bases from J, the gap between germline ends came to 13 bases. The CDR3 is 15 amino acids. Germline CDR1 and CDR2: SGHRS and YFSETQ.

The chain combines TRBV19 with TRBJ1-2; 9 nucleotides agree with TRBD1. CDR1 is LNHDA, CDR2 SQIVND, per germline (reference sequence). The CDR3 consists of 15 residues. V lost 8 bases to trimming and J lost 5 bases; unmatched junction nucleotides: 12. In DNA, the CDR3 is TGTGCCAGTCCCCGGGACAGGGTGTTTCGGTATGGCTACACCTTC. It encodes CASPRDRVFRYGYTF.